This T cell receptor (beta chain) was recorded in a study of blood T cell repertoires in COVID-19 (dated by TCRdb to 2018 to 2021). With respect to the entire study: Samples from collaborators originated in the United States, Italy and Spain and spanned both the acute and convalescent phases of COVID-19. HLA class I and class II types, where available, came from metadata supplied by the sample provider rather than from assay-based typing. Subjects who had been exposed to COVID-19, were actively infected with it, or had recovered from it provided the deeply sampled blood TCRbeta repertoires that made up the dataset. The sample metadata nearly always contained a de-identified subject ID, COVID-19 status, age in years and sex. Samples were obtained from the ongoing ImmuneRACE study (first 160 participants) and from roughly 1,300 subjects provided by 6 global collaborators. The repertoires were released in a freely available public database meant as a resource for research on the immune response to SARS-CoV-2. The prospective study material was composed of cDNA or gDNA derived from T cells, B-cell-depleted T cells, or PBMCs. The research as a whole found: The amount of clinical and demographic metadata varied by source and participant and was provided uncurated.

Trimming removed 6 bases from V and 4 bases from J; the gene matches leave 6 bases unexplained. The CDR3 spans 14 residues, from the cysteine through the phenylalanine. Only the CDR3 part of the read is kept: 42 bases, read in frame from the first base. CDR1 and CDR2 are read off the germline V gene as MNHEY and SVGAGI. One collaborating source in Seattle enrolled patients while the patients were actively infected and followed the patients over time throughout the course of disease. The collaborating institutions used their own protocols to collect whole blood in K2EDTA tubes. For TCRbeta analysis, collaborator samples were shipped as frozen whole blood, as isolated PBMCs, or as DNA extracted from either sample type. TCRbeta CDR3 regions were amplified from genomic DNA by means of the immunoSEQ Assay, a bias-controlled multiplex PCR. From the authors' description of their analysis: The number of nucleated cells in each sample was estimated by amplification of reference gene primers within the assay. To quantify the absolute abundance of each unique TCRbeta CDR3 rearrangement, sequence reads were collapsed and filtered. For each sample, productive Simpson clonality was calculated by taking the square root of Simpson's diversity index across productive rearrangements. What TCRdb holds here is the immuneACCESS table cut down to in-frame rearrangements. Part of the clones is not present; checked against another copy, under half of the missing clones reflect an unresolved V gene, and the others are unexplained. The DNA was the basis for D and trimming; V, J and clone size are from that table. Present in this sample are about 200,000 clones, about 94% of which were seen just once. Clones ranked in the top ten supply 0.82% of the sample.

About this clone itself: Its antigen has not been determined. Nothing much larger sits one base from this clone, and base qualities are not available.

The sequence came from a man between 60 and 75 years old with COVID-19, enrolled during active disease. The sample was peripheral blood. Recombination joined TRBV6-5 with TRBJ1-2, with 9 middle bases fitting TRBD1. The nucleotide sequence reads TGTGCCAGCAGCCCGACAGGGGGATTCTATGGCTACACCTTC. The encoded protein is CASSPTGGFYGYTF.